This T cell receptor beta chain was identified during a study of T cells after yellow fever vaccination. This clonotype was counted a few times. TCR cDNA was made by 5'RACE template switching, adding a universal primer site and UMIs. TCRdb reprocessed the 5' RACE reads via MiXCR and lists one record per CDR3 protein. The sample holds 170,000 or so distinct CDR3 sequences, roughly 6.2% seen once. This CDR3 comprises 19 residues. CDR1 is SGHAT, CDR2 FQNNGV, per germline. Unmatched junction bases numbered 19, after V lost 5 bases and J lost 6 bases. The specimen comprised CD4+ T cells sorted from PBMCs, sampled on the day of the first yellow fever vaccination. This TCR derives from a man aged 18-30 years who received the YFV17D yellow fever vaccine. The chain joins TRBV11-2 to TRBJ2-1, with 10 bases lining up with TRBD2. The DNA for the CDR3 is TGTGCCAGCAGCGCATCGACGCTAGCGGGGGCCTATGGAGCCAATGAGCAGTTCTTC. Translating it yields CASSASTLAGAYGANEQFF. The full variable domain, completed using reference TRBV11-2 and TRBJ2-1, is EAGVAQSPRYKIIEKRQSVAFWCNPISGHATLYWYQQILGQGPKLLIQFQNNGVVDDSQLPKDRFSAERLKGVDSTLKIQPAKLEDSAVYLCASSASTLAGAYGANEQFFGPGTRLTVL.